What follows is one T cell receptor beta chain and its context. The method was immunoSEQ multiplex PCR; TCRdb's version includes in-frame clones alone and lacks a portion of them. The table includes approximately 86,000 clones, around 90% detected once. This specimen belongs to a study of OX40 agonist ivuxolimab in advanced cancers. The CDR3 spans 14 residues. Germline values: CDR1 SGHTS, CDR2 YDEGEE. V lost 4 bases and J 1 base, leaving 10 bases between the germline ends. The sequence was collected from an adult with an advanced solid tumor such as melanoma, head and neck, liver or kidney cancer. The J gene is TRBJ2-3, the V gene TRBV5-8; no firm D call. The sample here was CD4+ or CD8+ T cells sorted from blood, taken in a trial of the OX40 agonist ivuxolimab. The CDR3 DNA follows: TGTGCCAGCAGCGTACGACTCGGCACAGATACGCAGTATTTT. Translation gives CASSVRLGTDTQYF. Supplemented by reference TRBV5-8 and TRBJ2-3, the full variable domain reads EAGVTQSPTHLIKTRGQQATLRCSPISGHTSVYWYQQALGLGLQFLLWYDEGEERNRGNFPPRFSGRQFPNYSSELNVNALELEDSALYLCASSVRLGTDTQYFGPGTRLTVL.